This TCR beta chain was captured in a study of cytomegalovirus exposure and HLA in healthy donors. Per germline, CDR1 SGHKS and CDR2 YYEKEE (reference sequence). After removal of 0 bases from V and 2 bases from J, the junction contained 6 bases not matched to a gene. The CDR3 contains 16 residues. With 60 Vbeta and 13 Jbeta primers, the PCR was carried out. Using immunoSEQ multiplex PCR, the repertoire was profiled, and TCRdb retains in-frame clones only, with some absent. This sample yields 100,000 or so clones, of which about 73% are seen a single time; 4.6% belongs to the top ten. This chain links TRBV5-5 with TRBJ2-7; 9 nucleotides match TRBD1. This receptor was identified in a woman aged 40 to 50 in good health and CMV-seropositive. The sample was PBMCs. CDR3 DNA sequence: TGTGCCAGCAGCTTGGCCGGGACAGGGATGGCCTACGAGCAGTACTTC. This translates into CASSLAGTGMAYEQYF.